These 4 T cell receptor beta chains originate from one sample sequenced in a study of early stage breast cancer tumors. Sequenced by immunoSEQ multiplex PCR; TCRdb stores in-frame clones only, minus some. Among around 50,000 clones listed, roughly 83% were seen once. Sequencing was carried out using blood. The receptors were gathered from a person aged 45-60 years with breast cancer.

This clone was detected only a few times. V usage is TRBV30 and J usage is TRBJ1-6, with D possibly being TRBD1 (5 bases). CDR3 length: 12 amino acids. With 4 bases removed from V and 11 bases from J, the gap between germline ends came to 12 bases. CDR1 is GTSNPN, CDR2 SVGIG, per germline (reference sequence). CDR3 protein: CAWKGTSTPLHF. The CDR3 nucleotides read TGTGCCTGGAAGGGGACCTCGACACCCCTCCACTTT.

This rearrangement joins TRBV6-5 to TRBJ1-2; D gene uncertain. Deletions cut 2 bases from V and 4 bases from J, with 17 bases between. CDR1 and CDR2 (germline): MNHEY, SVGAGI. The CDR3 has 16 residues. This CDR3 is CASSYTGLREAYGYTF. In nucleotides, the CDR3 is TGTGCCAGCAGTTACACGGGCCTCCGGGAGGCCTATGGCTACACCTTC.

V gene TRBV11-1 combines with J gene TRBJ2-1; 9 bases match TRBD2. With 5 bases clipped from V and 7 bases from J, the junction kept 12 bases outside the gene matches. Germline V lookup: CDR1 SGHAT, CDR2 FQDESV (reference sequence). CDR3 length equals 16 residues. The CDR3 is CASSPQLAGAGNEQFF. The CDR3 DNA follows: TGTGCCAGCAGCCCTCAATTAGCGGGAGCCGGTAATGAGCAGTTCTTC.

The gene calls are TRBV6-5 and TRBJ2-2; D uncertain. Germline loops: CDR1 MNHEY, CDR2 SVGAGI. The CDR3 is 13 amino acids. Between the trimmed V and J ends, which lost 2 bases and 1 base, there was a span of 2 bases. The CDR3 DNA reads TGTGCCAGCAGTTACGAGAACACCGGGGAGCTGTTTTTT. This encodes CASSYENTGELFF.